These 32 T cell receptor beta chains came from one sample sequenced in a study of blood T cell repertoires in COVID-19. Sequenced by immunoSEQ multiplex PCR; TCRdb stores in-frame clones only, minus some. This table holds tens of thousands of clones, around 83% found once. Sequencing was carried out using peripheral blood. These receptors were taken from a man aged 45-65 years with COVID-19, enrolled during active disease.

This clone was detected a few times. The chain is built from TRBV28 and TRBJ1-5; TRBD1 aligns across 12 bases. Germline V gene data show CDR1 as MDHEN and CDR2 as SYDVKM. The ends lost 6 bases at V and 4 bases at J; junction bases unmatched: 7. This CDR3 is built from 16 residues. DNA for the CDR3: TGTGCCAGCAGGGGGACAGGGGGCTTAGGGAATCAGCCCCAGCATTTT. It specifies CASRGTGGLGNQPQHF.

This chain joins TRBV7-9 and TRBJ2-4, with D possibly being TRBD1 (6 bases). Germline V CDR1 and CDR2: SEHNR, FQNEAQ (reference sequence). The CDR3 consists of 15 residues. The V and J ends lost 4 bases and 7 bases respectively, with 17 bases between them. CDR3 bases: TGTGCCAGCAGCTCCGCCTCCAGGGGTGGGAACATTCAGTACTTC. Amino acids: CASSSASRGGNIQYF. The full variable domain, its missing parts supplied by reference TRBV7-9 and TRBJ2-4, is DTGVSQNPRHKITKRGQNVTFRCDPISEHNRLYWYRQTLGQGPEFLTYFQNEAQLEKSRLLSDRFSAERPKGSFSTLEIQRTEQGDSAMYLCASSSASRGGNIQYFGAGTRLSVL.

V and J are TRBV6-2 or TRBV6-3 and TRBJ2-7, with 7 bases aligning to TRBD2. Germline CDR1 reads MNHEY; CDR2 reads SVGEGT. V shed 4 bases, J shed 5 bases, and the junction held 8 bases outside the gene matches. The CDR3 totals 14 residues. The CDR3 region has the DNA TGTGCCAGCAGTTTCGCGGGGGAAGCAGACGAGCAGTACTTC. Translation gives CASSFAGEADEQYF.

The rearrangement joins TRBV30 to TRBJ2-2; D remains ambiguous. Trimming shortened V by 1 base and J by 3 bases, and 6 bases separated the two germline ends. The CDR3 extends over 13 amino acids. CDR1 GTSNPN and CDR2 SVGIG come from the germline V gene (reference sequence). The CDR3 sequence: CAWSGEYTGELFF. In DNA form, the CDR3 reads TGTGCCTGGAGTGGAGAGTACACCGGGGAGCTGTTTTTT.

The chain employs TRBV6-1 and TRBJ1-1; D might be TRBD1 (6 bases). With 5 bases removed from V and 1 base from J, the gap between germline ends came to 14 bases. CDR3 length: 15 amino acids. The germline V gene has CDR1 MNHNS and CDR2 SASEGT. The CDR3 DNA is TGTGCCAGCAGTTCGTGGACAGACCCGAACACTGAAGCTTTCTTT. Residues: CASSSWTDPNTEAFF.

This CDR3 reads CASSPGTGGTDTQYF. In DNA form, the CDR3 reads TGTGCCAGCAGTCCCGGGACAGGGGGTACAGATACGCAGTATTTT. The rearrangement links TRBV5-6 to TRBJ2-3, with 11 bases identical to TRBD1. Germline values: CDR1 SGHDT, CDR2 YYEEEE. There are 15 residues in the CDR3. Trimming took 5 bases from V and 3 from J; bases not matched to a gene: 5. The full variable domain, with the rest looked up from reference TRBV5-6 and TRBJ2-3, is DAGVTQSPTHLIKTRGQQVTLRCSPKSGHDTVSWYQQALGQGPQFIFQYYEEEERQRGNFPDRFSGHQFPNYSSELNVNALLLGDSALYLCASSPGTGGTDTQYFGPGTRLTVL.

About this clone: Compared with germline, one end of the junction differs, possibly owing to a read error. V usage is TRBV19 and J usage is TRBJ2-7, with D possibly TRBD2 on 7 matching bases. Per germline, CDR1 LNHDA and CDR2 SQIVND (reference sequence). This CDR3 has 14 residues. The DNA for the CDR3 is TGTGCCAGCAGTAGGGGGGGCTTCACGGCCGAGCAGTACTTC. Protein sequence: CASSRGGFTAEQYF.

The rearrangement links TRBV19 to TRBJ2-6, with 9 bases that match TRBD1. This CDR3 comprises 16 residues. From germline, CDR1 is LNHDA and CDR2 SQIVND (reference sequence). J lost 2 bases, V lost 6 bases, and 5 bases had no gene match. As DNA, the CDR3 is TGTGCCAGTAGGCCCGGGACAGGGCCTGGGGCCAACGTCCTGACTTTC. This encodes CASRPGTGPGANVLTF.

The chain recombines TRBV9 with TRBJ2-1, with D tentatively TRBD1 (6 bases). The V gene's germline CDR1 is SGDLS and CDR2 YYNGEE. This CDR3 has 12 amino acids. V was shortened by 5 bases and J by 10 bases, with 13 bases between the two germline ends. For the CDR3, the DNA is TGTGCCAGCAGTCGGAATCAGGGGGAGCAGTTCTTC. It yields the protein CASSRNQGEQFF.

V gene TRBV6-5 combines with J gene TRBJ1-5, with TRBD1 matching 9 bases. There are 15 residues in the CDR3. The V segment lost 6 bases and the J segment 6 bases; nucleotides outside the gene matches: 9. The germline CDR1 and CDR2 sequences are MNHEY and SVGAGI. The CDR3 region has the DNA TGTGCCAGCAGCCGCGACAGGGGGTCAGGTCAGCCCCAGCATTTT. Amino acid sequence: CASSRDRGSGQPQHF.

A few counts support this clone. The chain combines TRBV28 with TRBJ2-7; D unresolved. V was cut by 3 bases and J by 0 bases, with 6 bases left in between. The CDR3 extends over 13 amino acids. The germline gives CDR1 MDHEN, CDR2 SYDVKM. The CDR3 region has the DNA TGTGCCAGCAGTTTCCCAGGCTCCTACGAGCAGTACTTC. Its translation is CASSFPGSYEQYF.

The rearrangement links TRBV5-6 to TRBJ1-6; D uncertain. The V end was cut by 2 bases, the J end by 7 bases, with 13 bases between. Germline V lookup: CDR1 SGHDT, CDR2 YYEEEE. The CDR3 has 15 residues. CDR3 sequence (DNA): TGTGCCAGCAGCTTATTAGGTCGCAGGAATTCACCCCTCCACTTT. Residues: CASSLLGRRNSPLHF.

This rearrangement joins TRBV5-4 to TRBJ1-1; 7 bases are shared with TRBD1. The germline gives CDR1 SGHNT, CDR2 YYREEE (reference sequence). V shed 0 bases, J shed 9 bases, and the junction held 5 bases outside the gene matches. There are 13 residues in the CDR3. CDR3 bases: TGTGCCAGCAGCTTGGCCGGGACAGAAAAAGCTTTCTTT. Translation gives CASSLAGTEKAFF.

The chain recombines TRBV4-2 with TRBJ2-1; 12 nucleotides agree with TRBD2. With 0 bases clipped from V and 9 bases from J, the junction kept 3 bases outside the gene matches. The CDR3 loop spans 15 amino acids. Germline CDR1 reads LGHNA; CDR2 reads YNFKEQ. The CDR3 DNA is TGTGCCAGCAGCCAAGATGGGGGACTAGCGGGTGAGCAGTTCTTC. This translates into CASSQDGGLAGEQFF.

The rearrangement links TRBV2 to TRBJ1-3, with TRBD1 as a possible D gene (5 bases). Germline CDR1 is SNHLY and CDR2 is FYNNEI. The CDR3 is 16 residues long. Trimming stripped 5 bases from V and 0 bases from J, with 14 bases between. This chain's CDR3 is CASSMTDPDSGNTIYF. The CDR3 DNA is TGTGCCAGCAGTATGACAGACCCCGACTCTGGAAACACCATATATTTT. Supplemented by reference TRBV2 and TRBJ1-3, the full variable domain reads EPEVTQTPSHQVTQMGQEVILRCVPISNHLYFYWYRQILGQKVEFLVSFYNNEISEKSEIFDDQFSVERPDGSNFTLKIRSTKLEDSAMYFCASSMTDPDSGNTIYFGEGSWLTVV.

This chain uses TRBV5-6 with TRBJ2-1; 11 nucleotides line up with TRBD2. The CDR3 is 16 amino acids. The V gene's germline CDR1 is SGHDT and CDR2 YYEEEE. V lost 6 bases and J lost 9; bases outside the gene matches: 14. The CDR3 region has the DNA TGTGCCAGCAACGGAATCACTAGCGGGAGACAGGGTGAGCAGTTCTTC. This encodes CASNGITSGRQGEQFF.

The chain employs TRBV5-1 and TRBJ1-3; TRBD1 matches at 7 bases. Germline V lookup: CDR1 SGHRS, CDR2 YFSETQ. With 4 bases clipped from V and 0 bases from J, the junction kept 10 bases outside the gene matches. CDR3 length equals 17 residues. The CDR3 here is CASSRTGSGSSGNTIYF. The CDR3 coding sequence is TGCGCCAGCAGCCGGACAGGTAGTGGGAGCTCTGGAAACACCATATATTTT.

V gene TRBV28 combines with J gene TRBJ2-7; a weak D match, TRBD1 (5 bases). Trimming took 6 bases from V and 5 from J, leaving 23 bases between them. CDR3 size: 16 residues. The germline gives CDR1 MDHEN, CDR2 SYDVKM. In nucleotides, the CDR3 is TGTGCCAGCAGCACCCCGGTCGACAGCCCAGTTAACGAGCAGTACTTC. This gives the protein CASSTPVDSPVNEQYF. Based on the CDR3 plus reference TRBV28 and TRBJ2-7, the full variable domain is DVKVTQSSRYLVKRTGEKVFLECVQDMDHENMFWYRQDPGLGLRLIYFSYDVKMKEKGDIPEGYSVSREKKERFSLILESASTNQTSMYLCASSTPVDSPVNEQYFGPGTRLTVT.

CDR3 DNA: TGTGCCAGTAGTATGACTAGCGGGAGGATCTACGAGCAGTACTTC. This encodes CASSMTSGRIYEQYF. This rearrangement joins TRBV19 to TRBJ2-7, with 13 bases fitting TRBD2. Germline CDR1 LNHDA, CDR2 SQIVND (reference sequence). Trimming took 3 bases from V and 3 from J; bases not matched to a gene: 2. This CDR3 comprises 15 residues.

The chain couples TRBV6-4 to TRBJ2-1; possible D gene TRBD2, 5 bases. The CDR3 consists of 15 residues. Per the germline V gene, CDR1 is MRHNA and CDR2 is SNTAGT. Between the trimmed V and J ends, which lost 6 bases and 0 bases, there was a span of 12 bases. In DNA, the CDR3 is TGTGCCAGCAGCCCCCAAGGGAGCTCCTACAATGAGCAGTTCTTC. This sequence encodes CASSPQGSSYNEQFF.

Here the CDR3 DNA reads TGTGCCTGGAGTTCCGGACAGGGGTTGTTCTCTGGGGCCAACGTCCTGACTTTC. It is translated as CAWSSGQGLFSGANVLTF. The chain uses TRBV30 and TRBJ2-6; 9 nucleotides agree with TRBD1. V lost 2 bases to trimming and J lost 0 bases; unmatched junction nucleotides: 8. CDR1 and CDR2 (germline): GTSNPN, SVGIG (reference sequence). The CDR3 is 18 residues long.

This clone has more than one count but fewer than ten. The gene calls are TRBV7-9 and TRBJ1-1, with 7 nucleotides matching TRBD1. Germline CDR1 reads SEHNR; CDR2 reads FQNEAQ (reference sequence). Trimming removed 0 bases from V and 6 bases from J; junction bases left unmatched: 7. The CDR3 is 15 residues long. CDR3: CASSLARTGGPEAFF. The CDR3 nucleotides read TGTGCCAGCAGCTTAGCAAGGACAGGCGGGCCTGAAGCTTTCTTT.

The chain combines TRBV30 with TRBJ2-5; 7 nucleotides line up with TRBD1. Trimming at V came to 6 bases and at J to 3 bases, leaving 1 base not matched to a gene. CDR3 length: 11 amino acids. CDR1 is GTSNPN and CDR2 is SVGIG in the germline V gene (reference sequence). The CDR3 sequence is CACTGEETQYF. The CDR3 nucleotides read TGTGCCTGTACAGGGGAAGAGACCCAGTACTTC.

The J gene is TRBJ2-3, the V gene TRBV19, with 8 bases that match TRBD1. The ends lost 10 bases at V and 4 bases at J; junction bases unmatched: 13. CDR1 LNHDA and CDR2 SQIVND come from the germline V gene (reference sequence). This CDR3 spans 15 amino acids. The CDR3 loop is CATNPGGSPPDTQYF. The CDR3 region has the DNA TGTGCCACCAACCCAGGGGGCTCTCCCCCAGATACGCAGTATTTT. The variable domain in full, with the rest retrieved from reference TRBV19 and TRBJ2-3, is DGGITQSPKYLFRKEGQNVTLSCEQNLNHDAMYWYRQDPGQGLRLIYYSQIVNDFQKGDIAEGYSVSREKKESFPLTVTSAQKNPTAFYLCATNPGGSPPDTQYFGPGTRLTVL.

The chain joins TRBV13 to TRBJ2-4; 8 nucleotides match TRBD2. The CDR3 loop spans 14 amino acids. J lost 8 bases, V lost 0 bases, and 3 bases had no gene match. Germline CDR1 reads PRHDT; CDR2 reads FYEKMQ (reference sequence). The CDR3 sequence: CASSLGREGDIQYF. The CDR3, as DNA: TGTGCCAGCAGCTTAGGTCGGGAGGGGGACATTCAGTACTTC.

This rearrangement joins TRBV12-5 to TRBJ2-3; the D is unclear. The CDR3 is 13 amino acids. Germline V gene sequence: CDR1 LGHNT, CDR2 FRNRAP. The ends were cut back, 1 base at V and 0 bases at J, with 2 bases in the middle. The CDR3 protein is CASGLASTDTQYF. Written as DNA, the CDR3 is TGTGCTAGTGGTTTGGCAAGCACAGATACGCAGTATTTT.

In this sample, this clone turned up once. This chain connects TRBV11-2 to TRBJ2-5, with 7 nucleotides matching TRBD2. J lost 4 bases, V lost 2 bases, and 10 bases had no gene match. Germline V lookup: CDR1 SGHAT, CDR2 FQNNGV. The CDR3 extends over 16 amino acids. In DNA form, the CDR3 reads TGTGCCAGCAGCTTAAAAATGGGAGGGGAGAGAGAGACCCAGTACTTC. Amino acid sequence: CASSLKMGGERETQYF.

The genes are TRBV6-2 or TRBV6-3 and TRBJ1-2; 8 positions agree with TRBD1. The CDR3 contains 16 residues. After removal of 0 bases from V and 4 bases from J, the junction contained 7 bases not matched to a gene. Germline CDR1 and CDR2: MNHEY and SVGEGT. As DNA, the CDR3 is TGTGCCAGCAGTTACTCGACACAGGGGGAAAGCTATGGCTACACCTTC. Translation: CASSYSTQGESYGYTF.

This clone has a handful of counts. The rearrangement joins TRBV4-1 to TRBJ2-2; 8 bases map to TRBD1. Per germline, CDR1 MGHRA and CDR2 YSYEKL. The CDR3 totals 16 residues. Germline trimming cut 4 bases from V and 1 base from J; bases unmatched to any gene: 5. For the CDR3, the DNA is TGCGCCAGCAGCCCCCTGGGGACAGGGAACACCGGGGAGCTGTTTTTT. Its translation is CASSPLGTGNTGELFF.

A single count supports this clone. V usage is TRBV12-3 or TRBV12-4 and J usage is TRBJ1-1; possible D gene TRBD1, 5 bases. V was cut by 6 bases and J by 10 bases, with 12 bases left in between. The CDR3 contains 11 residues. The CDR3 reads CASSLGRVAFF. The CDR3, as DNA: TGTGCCAGCAGCCTCGGCAGGGTAGCTTTCTTT.

This chain links TRBV28 with TRBJ1-5, with a tentative D call TRBD1 (6 bases). The CDR3 sequence is 16 residues long. Germline CDR1 reads MDHEN; CDR2 reads SYDVKM. Trimming shortened V by 4 bases and J by 7 bases, and 20 bases separated the two germline ends. CDR3 nucleotide sequence: TGTGCCAGCAGTTCCCCGAGTATAGGGGGGGAGCAGCCCCAGCATTTT. Protein sequence: CASSSPSIGGEQPQHF.

This chain links TRBV3-1 (or the pseudogene TRBV3-2) with TRBJ2-1; tentatively, D is TRBD2 (7 bases). Germline-derived CDR1 and CDR2 are LGHDT and YNNKEL (reference sequence). The CDR3 has 13 amino acids. V lost 3 bases and J lost 7, with 10 bases in between. This CDR3 is CASSHSGTNEQFF. In DNA form, the CDR3 reads TGTGCCAGCAGCCACAGCGGGACAAATGAGCAGTTCTTC.